This entry features one T cell receptor (beta chain) sequence. Authors' analysis steps: Using reference gene primer amplification, nucleated cell counts were estimated. Some clones are missing from TCRdb's copy, which holds only in-frame ones; the method was immunoSEQ multiplex PCR. D and trimming were read from the DNA, whereas the V and J calls and clone size are those reported in that table. The top ten hold roughly 20% of the sample, which has some 130,000 clones, 75% to 85% seen once. The source of the sample is a study of blood T cell repertoires in COVID-19. Across the whole study: Collection of acute and convalescent COVID-19 samples took place in the United States, Italy and Spain. PBMCs, B-cell-depleted T cells, or T cells were the source of the cDNA or gDNA that made up the material.

Germline V gene data show CDR1 as SQVTM and CDR2 as ANQGSEA. There are 15 residues in the CDR3. J lost 4 bases, V lost 1 base, and 5 bases had no gene match. The specimen was peripheral blood. The clonotype originates from a man of 80 years or more with acute or convalescent COVID-19. The chain joins TRBV29-1 to TRBJ2-5; 11 bases are a match to TRBD1. The CDR3 protein is CSVEVGQGVVETQYF. The DNA for the CDR3 is TGCAGCGTTGAAGTGGGACAGGGGGTGGTAGAGACCCAGTACTTC.